This T cell receptor beta chain appears in the sequencing data of a study of blood T cell repertoires in COVID-19. Overall study context: Researchers got acute and convalescent COVID-19 samples from the United States, Italy and Spain. T cells, B-cell-depleted T cells, or PBMCs supplied cDNA or gDNA.

All enrollees were roughly 18 to 100 years old and from 24 US areas. TCRdb's copy holds only in-frame clones and misses some; the assay was immunoSEQ multiplex PCR. The data contain roughly 350,000 clones, approximately 92% of them singletons. The source is a woman younger than 45 who had recovered from COVID-19. Sequenced input: PBMCs or T cells enriched from blood (not recorded which).

The DNA for the CDR3 is TGTGCCAGCAGCTTAGATGCTAGCGGGGGAGGGAGCACAGATACGCAGTATTTT. It encodes CASSLDASGGGSTDTQYF. The chain is built from TRBV7-2 and TRBJ2-3; 10 bases align to TRBD2. From germline, CDR1 is SGHTA and CDR2 FQGNSA. CDR3 size: 18 residues. V gave up 1 base and J gave up 0 bases; unmatched junction bases: 7.